This TCR beta chain came from a study of tumor-infiltrating lymphocytes in localized non-small cell lung cancer. The data were produced by immunoSEQ multiplex PCR, yet TCRdb's version contains in-frame clones alone and is incomplete. The sample lists under 20,000 clones, about 65% seen once, with 8.5% to 10% in the top ten. Trimming took 8 bases from V and 1 from J, leaving 8 bases between them. CDR1 and CDR2 (germline): SNHLY, FYNNEI. The CDR3 loop spans 12 amino acids. The source is a human donor with non-small cell lung cancer. Sequenced sample: lung tumor tissue. The V call is TRBV2, the J call TRBJ2-5, with unresolved D. In DNA, the CDR3 is TGTGCCAGCTACGGGCTCCAAGAGACCCAGTACTTC. Protein sequence: CASYGLQETQYF.